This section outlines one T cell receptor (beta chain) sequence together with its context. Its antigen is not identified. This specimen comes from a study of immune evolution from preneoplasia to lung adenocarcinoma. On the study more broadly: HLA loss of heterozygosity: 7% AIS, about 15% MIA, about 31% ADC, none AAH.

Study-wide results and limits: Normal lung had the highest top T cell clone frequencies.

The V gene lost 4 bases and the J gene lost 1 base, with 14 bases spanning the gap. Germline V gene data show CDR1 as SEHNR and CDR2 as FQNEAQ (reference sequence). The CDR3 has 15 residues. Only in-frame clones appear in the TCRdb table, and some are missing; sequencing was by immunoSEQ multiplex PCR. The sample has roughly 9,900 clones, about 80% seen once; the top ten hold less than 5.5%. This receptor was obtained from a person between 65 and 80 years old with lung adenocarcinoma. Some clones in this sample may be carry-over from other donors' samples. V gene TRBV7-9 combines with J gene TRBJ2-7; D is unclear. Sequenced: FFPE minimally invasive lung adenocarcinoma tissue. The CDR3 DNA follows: TGTGCCAGCAGCTCGACGGACGGGCGATCCTACGAGCAGTACTTC. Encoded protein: CASSSTDGRSYEQYF. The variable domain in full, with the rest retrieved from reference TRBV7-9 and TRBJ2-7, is DTGVSQNPRHKITKRGQNVTFRCDPISEHNRLYWYRQTLGQGPEFLTYFQNEAQLEKSRLLSDRFSAERPKGSFSTLEIQRTEQGDSAMYLCASSSTDGRSYEQYFGPGTRLTVT.